Presented here are 3 T cell receptor beta chains from one specimen sequenced in a study of T cell responses to AZD1222 COVID-19 vaccine. Sequencing used immunoSEQ multiplex PCR; TCRdb keeps in-frame clones, though not all of them. The repertoire holds over 85,000 clones, with 88% as singletons. Sequences were derived from peripheral blood, sampled 28 days after the second AZD1222 dose. These receptors originate from an adult who received the AZD1222 COVID-19 vaccine.

The chain employs TRBV4-1 and TRBJ1-2; tentatively, D is TRBD1 (5 bases). The CDR3 loop spans 18 amino acids. Germline assignment: CDR1 MGHRA and CDR2 YSYEKL. Trimming took off 0 bases at V and 2 bases at J, with 19 bases between the two ends. The CDR3 reads CASSQDRRPGQTNYGYTF. DNA of the CDR3: TGCGCCAGCAGCCAAGATCGAAGGCCAGGGCAGACCAACTATGGCTACACCTTC.

The rearrangement joins TRBV19 to TRBJ1-2, with D possibly TRBD1 on 5 matching bases. The CDR3 covers 17 residues. Per germline, CDR1 LNHDA and CDR2 SQIVND (reference sequence). Trimming shortened V by 7 bases and J by 7 bases, and 28 bases separated the two germline ends. CDR3 amino acids: CASTPSGAEHMALGYTF. The CDR3 DNA is TGTGCCAGTACCCCTTCCGGGGCCGAACACATGGCGCTTGGCTACACCTTC.

The CDR3 sequence is CASSLAGMGTGELFF. The CDR3 DNA follows: TGCGCCAGCAGCTTGGCCGGGATGGGCACCGGGGAGCTGTTTTTT. This chain joins TRBV5-1 and TRBJ2-2; a weak D match, TRBD2 (5 bases). Germline-derived CDR1 and CDR2 are SGHRS and YFSETQ. This CDR3 has 15 amino acids. Trimming took off 0 bases at V and 4 bases at J, with 10 bases between the two ends. Full variable domain (missing parts from reference TRBV5-1 and TRBJ2-2): KAGVTQTPRYLIKTRGQQVTLSCSPISGHRSVSWYQQTPGQGLQFLFEYFSETQRNKGNFPGRFSGRQFSNSRSEMNVSTLELGDSALYLCASSLAGMGTGELFFGEGSRLTVL.